A selection of T cell receptor beta chains follows, all from one sample in a study of human T cells and chemical hapten exposure. TCRdb re-called the RACE reads through MiXCR, storing one row per CDR3 protein. The data contain about 110,000 distinct CDR3 sequences, 9% to 9.5% of them singletons. This material consisted of whole blood, taken in connection with sensitization to the hapten diphenylcyclopropenone (DPC). These receptors came from a woman aged 40-49 years with alopecia areata. Some clones in this sample may be carry-over from other donors' samples. Each CDR3 is given with its conserved first and last residue. Fields, in order: D gene, V gene, clone size, J gene, CDR3 DNA, CDR3 protein. D genes are given only for firm matches. Clone size is given for some rows only: seen once, a few or many times, or a class if the clone is expanded.

TRBD2	TRBV6-4	many	TRBJ2-1	TGTGCCAGCAGTGAGTTAGCGGGGGAAGATGAGCAGTTCTTC	CASSELAGEDEQFF
.	TRBV10-2	many	TRBJ1-5	TGCGCCAGCAGTGAGCCGGCTCAGCCCCAGCATTTT	CASSEPAQPQHF
.	TRBV3-1	.	TRBJ2-2	TGTGCCAGCAGCCAGGGATTTACCGGGGAGCTGTTTTTT	CASSQGFTGELFF
.	TRBV11-2	few	TRBJ1-2	TGTGCCAGCAGCTTGATGGAAGGCTATGGCTACACCTTC	CASSLMEGYGYTF
.	TRBV20-1	.	TRBJ2-7	TGCAGTGCTTACATGGGGGGATACGAGCAGTACTTC	CSAYMGGYEQYF
.	TRBV6-5	many	TRBJ1-3	TGTGCCAGCAGGCCCACAGGGTCTGGAAACACCATATATTTT	CASRPTGSGNTIYF
.	TRBV7-8	.	TRBJ2-3	TGTGCCAGCAGCCGCCCTGGGGGAACGGGTCCAGATACGCAGTATTTT	CASSRPGGTGPDTQYF
.	TRBV28	few	TRBJ2-1	TGTGCCAGCAACGCCGGGAGCGATGAGCAGTTCTTC	CASNAGSDEQFF
TRBD1	TRBV18	many	TRBJ1-2	TGTGCCAGCTCACCTGACAGGGCTGATGGCTACACCTTC	CASSPDRADGYTF
TRBD2	TRBV4-2	many	TRBJ2-1	TGTGCCAGCAGCCAAGGTCTGGGACTAGGGGCCCATGAGCAGTTCTTC	CASSQGLGLGAHEQFF
TRBD2	TRBV6-1	many	TRBJ2-7	TGTGCCAGCAGTGAAAGCGGGGGGTTATACGAGCAGTACTTC	CASSESGGLYEQYF
TRBD1	TRBV12-3/TRBV12-4	.	TRBJ1-2	TGTGCCAGCGGTCACCTTACAGGGGGCGATGGCTACACCTTC	CASGHLTGGDGYTF
TRBD1	TRBV7-9	many	TRBJ1-3	TGTGCCAGCAGCCTCCGGGACAGGGATGGAGGGGTTGGAAACACCATATATTTT	CASSLRDRDGGVGNTIYF
TRBD2	TRBV7-2	many	TRBJ2-3	TGTGCCAGCAGCCAAGCGGGGGGGCCAACAGATACGCAGTATTTT	CASSQAGGPTDTQYF
TRBD1	TRBV18	many	TRBJ1-6	TGTGCCAGCTCACCACAGGAGACAGGGGGAAGCTCCTATAATTCACCCCTCCACTTT	CASSPQETGGSSYNSPLHF
TRBD2	TRBV9	.	TRBJ2-5	TGTGCCAGCAGCGTTGGCGGGGGGGCCTGGGAGACCCAGTACTTC	CASSVGGGAWETQYF
TRBD1	TRBV4-2	few	TRBJ1-5	TGTGCCAGCAGCCAAGCAGGGACAGGGGCTGGCAATCAGCCCCAGCATTTT	CASSQAGTGAGNQPQHF